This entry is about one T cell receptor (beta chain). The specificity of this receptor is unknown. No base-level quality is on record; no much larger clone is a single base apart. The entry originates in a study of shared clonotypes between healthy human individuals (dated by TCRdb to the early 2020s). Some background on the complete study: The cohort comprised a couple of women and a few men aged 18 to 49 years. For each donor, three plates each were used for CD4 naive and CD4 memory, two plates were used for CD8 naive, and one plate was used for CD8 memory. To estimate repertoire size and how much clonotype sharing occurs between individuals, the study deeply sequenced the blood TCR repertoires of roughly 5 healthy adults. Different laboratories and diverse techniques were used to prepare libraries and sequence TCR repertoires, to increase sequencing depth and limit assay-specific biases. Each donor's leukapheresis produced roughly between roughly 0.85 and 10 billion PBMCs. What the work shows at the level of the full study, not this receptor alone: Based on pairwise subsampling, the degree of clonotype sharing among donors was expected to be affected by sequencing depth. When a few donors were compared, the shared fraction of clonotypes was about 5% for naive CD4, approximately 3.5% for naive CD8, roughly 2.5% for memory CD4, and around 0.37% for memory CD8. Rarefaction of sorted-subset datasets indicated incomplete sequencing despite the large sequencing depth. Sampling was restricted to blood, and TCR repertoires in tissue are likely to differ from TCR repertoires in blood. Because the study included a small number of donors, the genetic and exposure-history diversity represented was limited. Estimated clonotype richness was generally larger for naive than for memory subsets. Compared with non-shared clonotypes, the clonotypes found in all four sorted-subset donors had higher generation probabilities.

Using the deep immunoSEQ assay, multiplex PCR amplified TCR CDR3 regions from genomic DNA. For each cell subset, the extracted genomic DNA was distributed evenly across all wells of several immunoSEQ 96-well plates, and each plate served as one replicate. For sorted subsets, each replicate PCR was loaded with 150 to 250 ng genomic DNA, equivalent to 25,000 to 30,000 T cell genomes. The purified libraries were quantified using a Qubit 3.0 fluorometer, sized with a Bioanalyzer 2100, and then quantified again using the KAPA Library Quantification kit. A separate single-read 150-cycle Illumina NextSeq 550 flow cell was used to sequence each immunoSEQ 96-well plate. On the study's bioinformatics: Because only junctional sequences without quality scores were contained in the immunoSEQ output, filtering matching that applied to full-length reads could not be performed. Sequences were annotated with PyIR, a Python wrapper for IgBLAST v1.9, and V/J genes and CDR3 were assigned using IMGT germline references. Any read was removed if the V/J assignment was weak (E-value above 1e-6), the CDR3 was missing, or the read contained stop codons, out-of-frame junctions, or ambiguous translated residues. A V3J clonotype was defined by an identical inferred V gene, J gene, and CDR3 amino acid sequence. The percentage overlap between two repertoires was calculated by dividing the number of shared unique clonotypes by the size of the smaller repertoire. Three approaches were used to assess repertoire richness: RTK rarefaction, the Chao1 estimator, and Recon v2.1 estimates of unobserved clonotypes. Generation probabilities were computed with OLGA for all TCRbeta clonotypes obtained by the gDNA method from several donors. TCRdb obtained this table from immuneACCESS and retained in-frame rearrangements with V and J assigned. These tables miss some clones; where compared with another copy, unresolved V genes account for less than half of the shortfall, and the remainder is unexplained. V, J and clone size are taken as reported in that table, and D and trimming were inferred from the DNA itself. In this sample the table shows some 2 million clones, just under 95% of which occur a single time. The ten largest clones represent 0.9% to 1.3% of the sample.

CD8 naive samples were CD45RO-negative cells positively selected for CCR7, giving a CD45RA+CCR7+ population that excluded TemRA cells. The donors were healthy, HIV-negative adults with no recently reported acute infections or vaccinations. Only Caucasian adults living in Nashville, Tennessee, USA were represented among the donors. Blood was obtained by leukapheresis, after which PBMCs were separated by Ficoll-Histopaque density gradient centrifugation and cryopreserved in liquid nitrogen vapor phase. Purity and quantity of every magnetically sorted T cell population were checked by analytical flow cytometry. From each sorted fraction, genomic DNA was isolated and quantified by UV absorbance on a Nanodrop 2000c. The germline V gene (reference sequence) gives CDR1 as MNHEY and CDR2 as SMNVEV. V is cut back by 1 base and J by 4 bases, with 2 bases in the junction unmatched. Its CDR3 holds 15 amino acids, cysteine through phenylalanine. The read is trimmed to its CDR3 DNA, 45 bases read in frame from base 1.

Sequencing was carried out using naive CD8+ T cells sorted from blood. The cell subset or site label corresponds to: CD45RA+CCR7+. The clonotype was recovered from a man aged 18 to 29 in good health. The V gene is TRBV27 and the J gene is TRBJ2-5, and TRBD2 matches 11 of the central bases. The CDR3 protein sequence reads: CASSLFGLAGETQYF. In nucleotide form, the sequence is TGTGCCAGCAGTTTATTCGGACTAGCGGGAGAGACCCAGTACTTC.